This TCR beta chain was retrieved from a study of neurological immune-mediated disorders. Study-wide results and caveats: The study found the most TCR clonal expansion in HTLV-1-associated myelopathy and the least in multiple sclerosis, below healthy controls.

Time point: longitudinal time-point 1 (baseline). From 2 million PBMCs stored at -80 C, the unsorted libraries were generated. This clonotype came up many times. Its specificity is not known. Between the trimmed V and J ends, which lost 5 bases and 5 bases, there was a span of 9 bases. This CDR3 is 11 amino acids long. Germline V lookup: CDR1 DFQATT, CDR2 SNEGSKA (reference sequence). The authors produced cDNA by 5'RACE using 10-nucleotide random UMIs. Sequencing runs each yielded over 180 million TCR-beta sequences from 15-18 subjects. MiXCR, applied by TCRdb to the 5' RACE reads, yields one record per CDR3 protein. Of under 90,000 distinct CDR3 sequences listed, around 9.6% were seen once; the top ten hold about 9.6%.

The receptor's source is a man aged 25-45 years in good health. The chain employs TRBV20-1 and TRBJ1-1; D not resolved. Input material: PBMCs. The CDR3 sequence is CSAARWTEAFF. In nucleotides, the CDR3 is TGCAGTGCTGCTCGGTGGACTGAAGCTTTCTTT.